This passage covers 9 T cell receptor beta chains from one sample sequenced in a study of tumor and adjacent non-tumor tissue in lung cancer. This sample's RNA came from whole unsorted tissue. TCRbeta libraries were built with three rounds of nested PCR, modified from ARM-PCR. A single record per CDR3 protein comes from TCRdb applying MiXCR to the multiplex PCR reads. The sample includes over 130,000 distinct CDR3 sequences, around 61% of them seen just once. The specimen was lung tumor tissue. These receptors were obtained from a man in his 60s with small cell lung cancer.

This chain connects TRBV12-3 or TRBV12-4 to TRBJ2-1; no clear D gene. With 7 bases removed from V and 7 bases from J, the gap between germline ends came to 14 bases. This CDR3 comprises 13 residues. The CDR3 DNA follows: TGTGCCAGCACGACAAGAGGACGGAATGAGCAGTTCTTC. Amino acid sequence: CASTTRGRNEQFF.

Comment on this clonotype: With a much larger clone just one base away, this may be a read error. The rearrangement joins TRBV11-2 to TRBJ2-5; the D is unclear. Germline CDR1 is SGHAT and CDR2 is FQNNGV. The CDR3 contains 15 residues. V lost 2 bases to trimming and J lost 7 bases, with 17 bases between them. The CDR3 DNA is TGTGCCAGCAGCTTAAGGTCTCAGGACCTGGGGACCCAGTACTTC. This sequence encodes CASSLRSQDLGTQYF.

Worth noting for this clonotype: A much larger clone sits a single nucleotide away, making a read error possible. This rearrangement joins TRBV6-1 to TRBJ1-2; the D gene is possibly TRBD1 (5 bases). CDR1 and CDR2 from the germline V gene are MNHNS and SASEGT. This CDR3 is 12 amino acids long. The CDR3, as DNA: TGTGCCAGCAGTGAAGTGGGGGTCGGCTACAGCTTC. This codes for CASSEVGVGYSF.

With respect to this clonotype: One end of the junction varies from germline; a read error may be responsible. The CDR3 DNA follows: TGTGCTAGCAGCGACACCCCATATAATTCACCCCTCCACTTT. It specifies CASSDTPYNSPLHF. V usage is TRBV11-2 and J usage is TRBJ1-6; unclear D gene. Germline CDR1 reads SGHAT; CDR2 reads FQNNGV. The CDR3 runs to 14 residues.

For this clonotype: Germline and junction disagree at one end, which may indicate a read error. The rearrangement links TRBV10-2 to TRBJ1-5, with 7 bases fitting TRBD1. CDR1 and CDR2 (germline): WSHSY, SAAADI. CDR3 length: 14 residues. CDR3 DNA sequence: TGCACCAGCCGGCCACCAGGGGGTAATCAGCCCCAGCATTTT. Translating it yields CTSRPPGGNQPQHF.

As regards this clonotype: This may stem from a read error, because a much larger clone lies one nucleotide away. The V and J genes are TRBV20-1 and TRBJ2-1; D is undetermined. Germline assignment: CDR1 DFQATT and CDR2 SNEGSKA (reference sequence). The CDR3 has 12 residues. V lost 3 bases and J 9 bases, leaving 12 bases between the germline ends. The CDR3, as DNA: TGCAGTGCTAGGAAACAGTGCAGTGAGCAGTTCTTC. Protein: CSARKQCSEQFF.

This clonotype was counted a single time. Sequence at one end of the junction differs from germline and may be a read error. The rearrangement joins TRBV7-8 to TRBJ2-2, with 11 bases matching TRBD1. This CDR3 region has 16 residues. The germline gives CDR1 SGHVS, CDR2 FQNEAQ. CDR3 in DNA: TGTGTCAGCAGCTTCCGGACAGGGGGCTATACCGGGGAGCTGTTTTTT. This sequence encodes CVSSFRTGGYTGELFF.

As to this clonotype: This could be a read error, since a much larger clone is one nucleotide away. The V gene is TRBV24-1, the J gene TRBJ2-1; the match to TRBD1 covers 9 bases. This CDR3 comprises 15 residues. Looked up from germline, CDR1 is KGHDR and CDR2 is SFDVKD. The CDR3 sequence: CATSAGQGWYSEQFF. As DNA, the CDR3 is TGTGCCACCAGTGCGGGACAGGGATGGTACAGTGAGCAGTTCTTC.

Only a few counts were recorded for this clonotype. The chain couples TRBV12-3 or TRBV12-4 to TRBJ2-1; 9 bases are shared with TRBD2. V shed 6 bases, J shed 1 base, and the junction held 7 bases outside the gene matches. This CDR3 region has 16 residues. Written as DNA, the CDR3 is TGTGCCAGCAGCCCAAGCGGGAGGATATCCTACAATGAGCAGTTCTTC. It is translated as CASSPSGRISYNEQFF.